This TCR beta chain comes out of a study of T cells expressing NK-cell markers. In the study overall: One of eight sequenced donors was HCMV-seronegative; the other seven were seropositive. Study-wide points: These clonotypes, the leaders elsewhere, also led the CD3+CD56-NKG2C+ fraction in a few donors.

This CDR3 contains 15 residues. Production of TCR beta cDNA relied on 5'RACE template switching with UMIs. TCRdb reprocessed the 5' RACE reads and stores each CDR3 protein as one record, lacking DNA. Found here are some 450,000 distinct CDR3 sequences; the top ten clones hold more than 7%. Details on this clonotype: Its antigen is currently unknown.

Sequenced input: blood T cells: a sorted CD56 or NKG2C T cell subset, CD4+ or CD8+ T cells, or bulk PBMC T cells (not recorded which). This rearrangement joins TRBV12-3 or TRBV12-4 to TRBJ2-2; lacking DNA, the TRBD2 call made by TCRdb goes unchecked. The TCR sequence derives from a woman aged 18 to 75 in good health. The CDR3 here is CAGRGLTANTGELFF.